This entry is about one T cell receptor beta chain. Its antigen remains unknown. Germline CDR1 and CDR2: SGHRS and YFSETQ. CDR3 length: 16 amino acids. V was cut by 2 bases and J by 0 bases, with 12 bases left in between. Clones were read by immunoSEQ multiplex PCR, and TCRdb kept only the in-frame ones, dropping some. The data contain 110,000 to 150,000 clones, 80% to 95% of them singletons. The sample belongs to a study of T cell responses to AZD1222 COVID-19 vaccine. Study-level background: Timing groups of about 4 and about 12 weeks for second doses were pooled.

Study observations and caveats: The donor cohort was predominantly white British with a female majority, and clonal diversity may have been underestimated. Regions 160-218 and 743-854 held dominance among vaccine-associated CD4 TCRs, which spanned spike.

The source was peripheral blood, collected on day 0 of AZD1222 vaccination. This sequence originates from an adult in good health. V usage is TRBV5-1 and J usage is TRBJ1-5; perhaps TRBD1 as D (6 bases). CDR3 nucleotides: TGCGCCAGCAGCTTCTTTCGACAGGATAGCAATCAGCCCCAGCATTTT. Its translation: CASSFFRQDSNQPQHF.